These T cell receptor beta chains were read from a single sample in a study of prognosis after radiotherapy for stage I lung cancer. TCRdb ran MiXCR on the multiplex PCR reads and lists one entry per CDR3 protein. This sample has roughly 30,000 distinct CDR3 sequences; roughly 40% occur once, and the top ten carry about 16%. The starting material was PBMCs, obtained before or after stereotactic body radiation therapy (not recorded which). All receptors derive from a donor at least 50 years old with non-small cell lung cancer. CDR3s include the opening cysteine and the closing phenylalanine or tryptophan. The D gene is left open where the match is weak. Some rows mark clone size as missing; the rest say once, few, many or name a class of expanded clone.

j_gene | d_gene | abundance | v_gene | CDR3aa | CDR3nt
TRBJ2-7 | TRBD2 | . | TRBV3-1 | CASSQGFGGGASEQYF | TGTGCCAGCAGCCAAGGTTTTGGCGGGGGGGCAAGCGAGCAGTACTTC
TRBJ2-3 | TRBD2 | many | TRBV27 | CASSPVGLAGGQTDTQYF | TGTGCCAGCAGTCCAGTCGGACTAGCGGGGGGGCAAACAGATACGCAGTATTTT
TRBJ1-5 | TRBD1 | many | TRBV29-1 | CSVRTGGGQPQHF | TGCAGCGTTAGGACAGGGGGCGGTCAGCCCCAGCATTTT
TRBJ2-2 | . | many | TRBV4-1 | CASSQDFRTVGTGELFF | TGCGCCAGCAGCCAAGATTTTCGGACGGTCGGCACCGGGGAGCTGTTTTTT
TRBJ2-3 | . | . | TRBV6-2/TRBV6-3 | CASSYSGTGKADTQYF | TGTGCCAGCAGTTACTCCGGTACAGGGAAGGCAGATACGCAGTATTTT
TRBJ1-2 | . | medium-sized | TRBV28 | CASYYPTGGYGYTF | TGTGCCAGCTACTACCCGACAGGAGGCTATGGCTACACCTTC
TRBJ2-5 | TRBD2 | many | TRBV11-2 | CASSPLLAGALAASRETQYF | TGTGCCAGCAGCCCCCTCCTAGCGGGGGCCCTCGCAGCAAGTCGGGAGACCCAATACTTC
TRBJ2-5 | TRBD2 | many | TRBV5-5 | CASSLLAGGGETQYF | TGTGCCAGCAGCTTGCTAGCGGGAGGGGGAGAGACCCAGTACTTC
TRBJ2-7 | . | many | TRBV3-1 | CASSQGGGDPTIYEQYF | TGTGCCAGCTCTCAAGGGGGGGGAGACCCCACAATATACGAGCAGTACTTC
TRBJ2-7 | TRBD2 | many | TRBV5-1 | CASSAGTREGEQYF | TGCGCCAGCAGTGCCGGGACTAGGGAGGGCGAGCAGTACTTC
TRBJ2-1 | . | . | TRBV15 | CATSREYAVASYNEQFF | TGTGCCACCAGCAGGGAGTACGCAGTGGCCTCCTACAATGAGCAGTTCTTC
TRBJ2-5 | . | many | TRBV30 | CAWSDNQETQYF | TGTGCCTGGAGTGACAACCAAGAGACCCAGTACTTC
TRBJ2-1 | . | many | TRBV7-9 | CASNRDGNEQFF | TGTGCCAGCAACCGGGACGGGAATGAGCAGTTCTTC
TRBJ1-4 | . | . | TRBV9 | CASSVSAENEKLFF | TGTGCCAGCAGCGTTTCAGCGGAGAATGAAAAACTGTTTTTT
TRBJ2-2 | . | . | TRBV12-3/TRBV12-4 | CASSSLGRRTGELFF | TGTGCCAGCAGTTCCCTGGGGCGAAGGACCGGGGAGCTGTTTTTT
TRBJ2-3 | . | many | TRBV18 | CASSPPSDRKQYF | TGTGCCAGCTCACCACCAAGTGACCGCAAGCAGTATTTT
TRBJ2-7 | TRBD2 | . | TRBV28 | CASSTGTSGYEQYF | TGTGCCAGCTCCACCGGGACTAGCGGGTACGAGCAGTACTTC
TRBJ1-1 | . | many | TRBV5-1 | CASSGTTLNTEAFF | TGCGCCAGCAGCGGGACAACCCTGAACACTGAAGCTTTCTTT
TRBJ1-5 | TRBD1 | . | TRBV6-2/TRBV6-3 | CAIIQGVNQPQHF | TGTGCCATCATCCAGGGGGTTAATCAGCCCCAGCATTTT
TRBJ1-1 | TRBD1 | . | TRBV6-1 | CASRRQGAEAFF | TGTGCCAGCAGAAGACAGGGGGCTGAAGCTTTCTTT
TRBJ2-3 | . | . | TRBV12-3/TRBV12-4 | CASSRRRAADTQYF | TGTGCCAGCAGTCGACGGAGGGCCGCAGATACGCAGTATTTT
TRBJ2-2 | TRBD1 | . | TRBV5-5 | CASRRDRKSTGELFF | TGTGCCAGCAGAAGGGACAGGAAGAGCACCGGGGAGCTGTTTTTT
TRBJ2-5 | . | many | TRBV6-1 | CASSVGDSQYF | TGTGCCAGCAGTGTAGGGGACTCCCAGTACTTC
TRBJ2-1 | . | many | TRBV7-9 | CASSRGLSDEQFF | TGTGCCAGCAGCCGCGGACTGAGCGATGAGCAGTTCTTC
TRBJ2-2 | . | . | TRBV15 | CATSRAGEFNTWELFF | TGTGCCACCAGCAGAGCGGGCGAATTTAACACCTGGGAGCTGTTTTTT
TRBJ2-1 | . | . | TRBV7-6 | CASSLVFGNNEQFF | TGTGCCAGCAGCTTAGTATTTGGCAACAATGAGCAGTTCTTC
TRBJ2-7 | . | many | TRBV9 | CASSVAWGGLEQYF | TGTGCCAGCAGCGTAGCTTGGGGGGGCCTCGAGCAGTACTTC
TRBJ2-3 | TRBD2 | . | TRBV20-1 | CSAPTAGGPPDTQYF | TGCAGTGCCCCTACGGCGGGAGGGCCCCCAGATACGCAGTATTTT
TRBJ2-2 | . | medium-sized | TRBV28 | CASSLWAEGTGELFF | TGTGCCAGCAGTTTATGGGCAGAGGGCACCGGGGAGCTGTTTTTT
TRBJ2-2 | . | many | TRBV20-1 | CSASNTGNTGELFF | TGCAGTGCTTCGAATACAGGGAACACCGGGGAGCTGTTTTTT
TRBJ2-3 | . | . | TRBV12-3/TRBV12-4 | CASSHNLARGADTQYF | TGTGCCAGCAGCCATAATCTAGCGCGAGGCGCCGATACGCAGTATTTT
TRBJ1-1 | . | many | TRBV30 | CAWSLPLKAFF | TGTGCCTGGAGCCTCCCCCTCAAGGCTTTCTTT